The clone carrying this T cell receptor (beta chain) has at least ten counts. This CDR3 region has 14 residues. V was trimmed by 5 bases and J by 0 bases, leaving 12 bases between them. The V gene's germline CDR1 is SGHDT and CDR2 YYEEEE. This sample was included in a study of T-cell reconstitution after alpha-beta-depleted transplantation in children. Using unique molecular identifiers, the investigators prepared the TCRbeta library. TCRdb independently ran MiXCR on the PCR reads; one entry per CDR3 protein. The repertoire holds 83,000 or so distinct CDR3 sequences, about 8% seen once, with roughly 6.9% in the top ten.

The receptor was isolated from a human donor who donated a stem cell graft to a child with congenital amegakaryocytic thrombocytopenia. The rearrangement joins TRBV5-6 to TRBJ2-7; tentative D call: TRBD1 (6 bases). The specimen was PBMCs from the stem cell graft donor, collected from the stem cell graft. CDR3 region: CASSGQFYSYEQYF. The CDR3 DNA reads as TGTGCCAGCAGTGGACAGTTCTACTCCTACGAGCAGTACTTC.